The clone carrying this TCR beta chain appeared a single time. Its target is not known. CDR1 and CDR2 from the germline V gene are MNHEY and SVGAGI. Trimming stripped 9 bases from V and 0 bases from J, with 17 bases between. The CDR3 runs 15 residues. The data are from a study of shared clonotypes between healthy human individuals. Study results and caveats: As a rule, naive subsets had a larger estimated richness than memory subsets.

Sequencing was performed with immunoSEQ multiplex PCR; in TCRdb, only in-frame clones are kept and a portion is missing. The sample holds about 980,000 clones, 60% to 85% seen once. This receptor was obtained from a man between 18 and 35 years old in good health. The sample taken for sequencing was memory CD4+ T cells sorted from blood. Subset defined: CD45RA-negative fraction. The chain couples TRBV6-5 to TRBJ1-2; no clear D. The CDR3 nucleotides are TGTGCCAGTAGGACGGGAGAAGCCTCTAACTATGGCTACACCTTC. The encoded protein is CASRTGEASNYGYTF.